Included here is one T cell receptor (beta chain) sequence, with context. The specificity of this receptor is unknown. No much larger clone exists at a distance of one base, and base qualities are not known. CDR1 and CDR2 are read off the germline V gene as SGHTA and FQGTGA. V is shortened by 2 bases, J by 1 base, and the region joining them spans 5 bases. The CDR3, cysteine through phenylalanine, is 13 amino acids long. This entry keeps only the CDR3 DNA: 39 bases, framed from base 1. The sample belongs to a study of cytomegalovirus exposure and HLA in healthy donors (dated by TCRdb to 2016 to 2017). Looking at the study overall: An earlier analysis of 587 of the donors reported around 280 Gb of sequence data and around 110 million unique TCR beta sequences obtained from some 200 million T cells. About 310 gigabases of sequencing data and 78 million or so unique TCR sequences were included in an early release covering around 600 HLA-typed donors. All discovery cohort repertoires had been generated using a single sequencing platform. The study aimed to test whether cataloging public T cell receptors could reveal signatures of past pathogen exposure. Of the roughly 410 genotyped donors, 81% were placed in the genetic ancestry cluster associated with self-reported Caucasian donors. Class I and class II HLA loci were covered by the typing at four-digit resolution. In addition to the first cohort of 666 subjects, a separate validation cohort of approximately 130 different subjects was used. Among several hundred genotyped donors of the cohort, an average of approximately 240,000 unique TCR beta nucleotide sequences was sequenced per donor, of which about 18% were non-productive. To decide whether each TCR beta V gene segment behaved as functional or pseudogenic, an earlier analysis of approximately 590 of the donors relied on high-throughput TCR beta sequencing. A handful of DR-DQ haplotypes were handled as single units for association and clustering because linkage in the cohort was strong. Rather than drawing on any new phenotypic data, the later analysis identified candidate immune exposures from TCR beta sequences and the way those sequences occurred across donors. Using immunosequencing, the study profiled T cell repertoires from 666 subjects and related those repertoires to cytomegalovirus serostatus. To predict cytomegalovirus infection status, the study combined high-throughput TCR immunosequencing, statistical association of individual TCRs with disease status, and machine learning. A later analysis re-analyzed previously published TCR beta repertoires from several hundred donors and added high-resolution HLA genotyping to study TCR occurrence patterns. In a later genetic analysis, genome-wide SNP genotypes for about three fifths of the 666 donors were used, and that subset was treated as a discovery cohort. Typing coverage differed by locus: A, B, C, DRB1 and DQB1 were typed in roughly 620-630 donors, DQA1 in 500 to 550, DPA1 in 606, and DPB1 in just under 490. Alongside the repertoire data, information on donor age, sex, ethnicity and CMV serostatus was compiled.

The paper as a whole reports these results and caveats: A further reported finding was that TCR beta sequences accurately predicted the HLA-A and HLA-B alleles for most subjects in the first cohort. Some IMGT-functional V segments, including TRBV6-2 and TRBV6-3, could not be distinguished by the 87-base-pair reads and were therefore excluded. According to the authors, the approach could potentially be generalized to other disease states and immunological phenotypes. According to a later analysis, most CMV-associated TCR beta chains appeared to be HLA-restricted, and the HLA associations seemed to be driven largely by CMV exposure. Because counts were too low, around 18 rarely observed V segments, including chromosome 9 orphons, were left out of the earlier analysis of 587 of the donors. While some public TCRs were present in many individuals, most TCR sequences turned up only very rarely across donors. Sequencing depth was assumed to be roughly uniform across donors in the presence/absence analyses, though that assumption may not hold. According to a later analysis, parvovirus B19, influenza, CMV and Epstein-Barr virus appeared linked to several top co-occurrence clusters. An association between a missense DCLRE1C variant and V-gene and J-gene trimming of TCR beta chains was found in a later genetic analysis and replicated in an independent cohort. Compared with the roughly 720-donor mean, donors in an Asian-associated ancestry cluster had fewer N-insertions in productive TCRs, according to a later genetic analysis. Immune exposure information for the cohort was limited to CMV serostatus. Correlated functional status among segregating V segments might reflect linkage disequilibrium, but an unknown experimental factor could not be ruled out. Because some donors lacked HLA typing at each locus, the association tests relied only on the typed subset. In a later analysis, HLA-associated TCR beta chains were found to be more clonally expanded and to have lower generation probabilities than equally common non-associated chains. Specific HLA alleles were associated with 18,000 or so TCR beta sequences at a false discovery rate of 0.05 in a later analysis. In vitro tests confirmed that a few of the cytomegalovirus-associated TCR beta chains recognize cytomegalovirus antigens. In an earlier analysis of fewer than 750 of the donors, most TCR beta V segments were observed in productive rearrangements about 87% or about 30% of the time, broadly matching IMGT annotations. The study gave a list of about 150 TCR beta chains associated with cytomegalovirus. A cluster of highly shared sequence variants was judged likely to be a technical artifact of the sequencing pipeline. According to a later analysis, TCR association rates differed among HLA loci, with DRB1 alleles showing the most associated TCRs and HLA-C alleles showing the fewest. This cohort had only TCR beta chains sequenced, and the lack of alpha or paired-chain data limited which features could be detected. When HLA alleles, especially DR and DQ, strongly co-occurred, attributing TCR associations to individual alleles was difficult. The classifier was reported to diagnose cytomegalovirus status with high specificity and sensitivity in both the original cohort and the validation cohort.

In total, 666 healthy bone marrow donors made up the cohort. At the time of sampling, all cohort members were nominally healthy, though unrecorded immune exposures were likely present. The donor tested CMV seropositive and was one of the 289 seropositive cohort members. Every donor gave a peripheral blood sample, and the peripheral blood mononuclear cells from that sample were used for TCR beta sequencing. The Qiagen DNeasy Blood Extraction Kit was used to extract genomic DNA from the blood cell samples. Preparation of the library involved the immunoSEQ multiplex PCR assay. For the multiplex PCR, a mixture combining 60 forward primers for TCR Vbeta segments and 13 reverse primers for TCR Jbeta segments was used. Amplification of the CDR3 region of rearranged TCR beta genes was performed with a multiplex PCR assay on genomic DNA. The amplified TCR beta libraries were sequenced on the Illumina HiSeq System as 87-base-pair reads. On the authors' methods: Across the 670 or so repertoires, a later analysis counted approximately 75 million unique TCR beta chains, roughly 11 million of which were shared by at least two donors. To remove PCR and sequencing errors, raw reads were error-corrected and collapsed into unique sequences using a nearest-neighbor algorithm that merged closely related sequences. CDR3 sequences were aligned to IMGT reference sequences to assign V, D and J gene segments. Each retained sequence needed at least a six-nucleotide match to both a V gene segment and a J gene segment. Rearrangements were called productive when the CDR3 lacked stop codons and stayed in frame with V and J; all others were non-productive. Following IMGT convention, CDR3 was defined as the stretch from the second conserved V-encoded cysteine to the conserved J-encoded phenylalanine. Sequences without an unambiguous match to a single V gene segment were excluded from the earlier analysis of about 640 of the donors. An earlier analysis of almost 600 of the donors classified V segments as functional when productive rearrangements were above 56.7% and as segregating when the standard deviation between donors was above 5%. A statistical classification framework was built to diagnose cytomegalovirus status from the catalog of TCR beta chain sequences. In a later analysis, TCR nucleotide sequences were compared against IMGT/GENE-DB human TR gene sequences so that V and J genes could be assigned. A later analysis assigned CDR3 sequences and most-parsimonious VDJ recombination scenarios with the TCRdist pipeline. A later analysis defined each TCR beta chain by its CDR3 amino acid sequence plus V-gene family, and excluded reads lacking a unique V-gene family. As a way to deal with suspected cross-contamination and a sequencing artifact, a later analysis dropped nearly 600 nucleotide sequences that were highly shared and had low generation probability. In a later analysis, a clonal expansion index for each public chain was calculated from normalized within-repertoire ranks of inferred template counts. In a later analysis, generation probabilities were computed using a VDJ recombination model fitted to out-of-frame rearrangements, and the results were checked against IGoR. Hypergeometric tests were used in a later analysis to score TCR-TCR, TCR-HLA and TCR-CMV co-occurrence, with a repertoire-size bias correction applied to the TCR pairs. False discovery rates were estimated in a later analysis by permuting HLA or CMV assignments 20 times. A later analysis grouped co-occurring TCRs with DBSCAN, adding TCRdist sequence similarity when clustering within HLA-allele-positive subsets. Co-occurrence clustering excluded repertoires with fewer than 30,000 or more than 120,000 public chains, plus five with anomalous nucleotide sharing. TCRdb obtained this table from immuneACCESS and retained in-frame rearrangements with V and J assigned. These tables miss some clones; where compared with another copy, unresolved V genes account for less than half of the shortfall, and the remainder is unexplained. V and J calls and clone size come straight from that table; D and trimming were deduced from the DNA. This sample is represented by around 180,000 clones; around 80% of them were singletons. The ten largest clones represent almost 7% of the sample.

The sequenced sample was PBMCs. The sequence joins TRBV7-3 to TRBJ2-5; no D gene can be assigned with confidence. The source is a man in his thirties or forties in good health and CMV-seropositive. CDR3 protein: CASSLSFQETQYF. The DNA reads TGTGCCAGCAGCTTATCCTTCCAAGAGACCCAGTACTTC. Here the CDR3 is joined to the reference TRBV7-3 and TRBJ2-5 genes, and the full variable domain is: GAGVSQTPSNKVTEKGKYVELRCDPISGHTALYWYRQSLGQGPEFLIYFQGTGAADDSGLPNDRFFAVRPEGSVSTLKIQRTERGDSAVYLCASSLSFQETQYFGPGTRLLVL.